This TCR beta chain was obtained from a study of response to subunit inactivated influenza vaccine. The table lists this clonotype with many counts. The antigen remains undetermined. TCRdb fed the RT-PCR reads into MiXCR, producing one record per CDR3 protein. This table has hundreds of thousands of distinct CDR3 sequences, less than 8% appearing once. Trimming at V came to 6 bases and at J to 5 bases, leaving 12 bases not matched to a gene. The CDR3 is 15 amino acids. The study, taken as a whole, reports: T cells newly recruited by each seasonal influenza vaccination are few, the authors suggested.

The sequence came from a man aged 50 to 69 who received an inactivated influenza vaccine. The chain has TRBV12-3 or TRBV12-4 and TRBJ1-1; TRBD1 agrees at 7 bases. The sample was PBMCs from blood, taken less than 25 months after vaccination. This CDR3 is CASSEEGAGRTEAFF. In nucleotides, the CDR3 is TGTGCCAGCAGCGAAGAGGGGGCCGGGCGGACTGAAGCTTTCTTT.